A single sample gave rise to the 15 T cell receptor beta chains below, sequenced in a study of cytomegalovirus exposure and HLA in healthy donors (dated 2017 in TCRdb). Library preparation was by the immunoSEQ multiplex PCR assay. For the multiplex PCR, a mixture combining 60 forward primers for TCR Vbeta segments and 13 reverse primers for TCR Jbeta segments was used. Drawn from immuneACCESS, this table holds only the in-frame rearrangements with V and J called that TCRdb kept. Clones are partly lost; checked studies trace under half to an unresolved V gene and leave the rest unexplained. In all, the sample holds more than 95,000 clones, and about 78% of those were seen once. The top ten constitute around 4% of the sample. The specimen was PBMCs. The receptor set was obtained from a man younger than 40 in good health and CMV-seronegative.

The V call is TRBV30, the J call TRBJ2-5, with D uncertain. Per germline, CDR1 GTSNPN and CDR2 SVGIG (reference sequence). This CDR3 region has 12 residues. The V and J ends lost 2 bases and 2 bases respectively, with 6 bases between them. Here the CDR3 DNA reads TGTGCCTGGAGTCCTAGTCAAGAGACCCAGTACTTC. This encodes CAWSPSQETQYF.

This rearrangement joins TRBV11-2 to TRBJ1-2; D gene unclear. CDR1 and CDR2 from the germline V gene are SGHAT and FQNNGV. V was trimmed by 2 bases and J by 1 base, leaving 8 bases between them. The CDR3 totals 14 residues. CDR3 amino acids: CASSLFPHNYGYTF. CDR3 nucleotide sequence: TGTGCCAGCAGCTTATTTCCCCATAACTATGGCTACACCTTC.

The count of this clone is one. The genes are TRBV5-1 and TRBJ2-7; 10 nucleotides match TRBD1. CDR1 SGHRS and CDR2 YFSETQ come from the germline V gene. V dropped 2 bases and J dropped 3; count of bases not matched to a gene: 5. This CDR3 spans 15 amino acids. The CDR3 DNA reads TGCGCCAGCAGCTTATGGACAGGGGGGGACTACGAGCAGTACTTC. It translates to CASSLWTGGDYEQYF.

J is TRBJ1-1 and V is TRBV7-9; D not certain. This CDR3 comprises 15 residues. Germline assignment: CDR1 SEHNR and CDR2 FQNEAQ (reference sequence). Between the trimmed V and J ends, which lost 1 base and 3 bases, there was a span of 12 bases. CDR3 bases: TGTGCCAGCAGCTTAGAAACGGGTTTGGACACTGAAGCTTTCTTT. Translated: CASSLETGLDTEAFF.

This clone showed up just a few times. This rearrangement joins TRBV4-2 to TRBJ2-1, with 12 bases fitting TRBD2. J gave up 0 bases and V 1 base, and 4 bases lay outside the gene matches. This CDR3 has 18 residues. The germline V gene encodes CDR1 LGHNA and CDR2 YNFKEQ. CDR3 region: CASSQGTSGAYSYNEQFF. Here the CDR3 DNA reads TGTGCCAGCAGCCAAGGGACTAGCGGGGCTTACTCCTACAATGAGCAGTTCTTC.

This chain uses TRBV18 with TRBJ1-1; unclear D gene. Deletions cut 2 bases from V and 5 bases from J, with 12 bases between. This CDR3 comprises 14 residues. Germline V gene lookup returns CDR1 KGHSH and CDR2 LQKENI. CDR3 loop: CASSPSHKRTEAFF. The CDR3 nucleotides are TGTGCCAGCTCACCATCCCACAAGAGGACTGAAGCTTTCTTT.

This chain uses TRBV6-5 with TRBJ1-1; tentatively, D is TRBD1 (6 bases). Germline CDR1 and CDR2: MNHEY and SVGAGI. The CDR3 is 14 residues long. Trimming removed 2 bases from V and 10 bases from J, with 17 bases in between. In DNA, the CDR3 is TGTGCCAGCAGTTACAAACAGGGTCCAGGCGGAGCTTTCTTT. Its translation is CASSYKQGPGGAFF.

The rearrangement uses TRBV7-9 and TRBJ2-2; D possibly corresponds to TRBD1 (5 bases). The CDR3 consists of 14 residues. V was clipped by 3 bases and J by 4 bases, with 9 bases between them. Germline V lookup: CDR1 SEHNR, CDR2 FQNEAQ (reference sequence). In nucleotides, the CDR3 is TGTGCCAGCAGCTTTTTCCAGGGCACCGGGGAGCTGTTTTTT. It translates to CASSFFQGTGELFF.

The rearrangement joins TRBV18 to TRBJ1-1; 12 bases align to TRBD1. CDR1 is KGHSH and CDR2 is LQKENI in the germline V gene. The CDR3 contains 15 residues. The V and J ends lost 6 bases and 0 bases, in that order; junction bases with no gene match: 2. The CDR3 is CASSRDRGLNTEAFF. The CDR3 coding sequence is TGTGCCAGCTCGCGGGACAGGGGGCTGAACACTGAAGCTTTCTTT.

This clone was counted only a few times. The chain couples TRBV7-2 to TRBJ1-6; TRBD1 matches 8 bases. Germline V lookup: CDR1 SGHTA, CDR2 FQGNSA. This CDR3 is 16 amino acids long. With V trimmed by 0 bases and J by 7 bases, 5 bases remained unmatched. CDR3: CASSLAATGVNSPLHF. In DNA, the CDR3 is TGTGCCAGCAGCTTAGCTGCGACAGGGGTAAATTCACCCCTCCACTTT.

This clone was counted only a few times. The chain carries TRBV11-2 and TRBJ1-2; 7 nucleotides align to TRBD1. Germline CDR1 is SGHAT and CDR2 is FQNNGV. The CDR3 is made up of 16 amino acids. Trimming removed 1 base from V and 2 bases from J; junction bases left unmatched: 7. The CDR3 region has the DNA TGTGCCAGCAGCTTAGTCCCGACAGGGCTGAACTATGGCTACACCTTC. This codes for CASSLVPTGLNYGYTF. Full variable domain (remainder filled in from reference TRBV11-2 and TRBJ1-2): EAGVAQSPRYKIIEKRQSVAFWCNPISGHATLYWYQQILGQGPKLLIQFQNNGVVDDSQLPKDRFSAERLKGVDSTLKIQPAKLEDSAVYLCASSLVPTGLNYGYTFGSGTRLTVV.

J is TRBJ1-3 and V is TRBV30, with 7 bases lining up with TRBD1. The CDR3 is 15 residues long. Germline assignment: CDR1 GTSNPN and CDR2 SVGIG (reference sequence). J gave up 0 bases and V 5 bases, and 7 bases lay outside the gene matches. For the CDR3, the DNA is TGTGCCTGGGCCCGGGACAGAAACTCTGGAAACACCATATATTTT. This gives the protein CAWARDRNSGNTIYF.

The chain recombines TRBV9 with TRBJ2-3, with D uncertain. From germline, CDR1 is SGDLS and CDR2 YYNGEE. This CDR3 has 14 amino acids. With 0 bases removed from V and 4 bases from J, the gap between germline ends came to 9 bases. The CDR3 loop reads CASSVERSPDTQYF. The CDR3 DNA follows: TGTGCCAGCAGCGTAGAAAGGAGTCCAGATACGCAGTATTTT. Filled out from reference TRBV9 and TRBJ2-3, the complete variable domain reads DSGVTQTPKHLITATGQRVTLRCSPRSGDLSVYWYQQSLDQGLQFLIQYYNGEERAKGNILERFSAQQFPDLHSELNLSSLELGDSALYFCASSVERSPDTQYFGPGTRLTVL.

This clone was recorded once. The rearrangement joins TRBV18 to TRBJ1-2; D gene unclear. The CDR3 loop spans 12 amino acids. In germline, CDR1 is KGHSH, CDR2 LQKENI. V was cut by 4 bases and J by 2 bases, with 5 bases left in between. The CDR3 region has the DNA TGTGCCAGCTCACGCGAGAACTATGGCTACACCTTC. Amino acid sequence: CASSRENYGYTF.

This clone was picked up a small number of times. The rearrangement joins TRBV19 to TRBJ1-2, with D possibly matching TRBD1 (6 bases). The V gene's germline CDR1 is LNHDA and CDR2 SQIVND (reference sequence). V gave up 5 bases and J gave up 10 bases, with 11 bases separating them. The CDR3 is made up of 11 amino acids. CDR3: CASSWDTLYTF. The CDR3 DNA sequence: TGTGCCAGTAGTTGGGACACCCTCTACACCTTC.